This T cell receptor (beta chain) was documented in a study of CD8 T cells in Susac syndrome. TCR beta sequences were obtained from blood CD8+ and CD4+ T cells. The authors negatively isolated CD8+ and CD4+ T cells and FACS-enriched TEMRA cells. As for this clonotype: No antigen is known for it.

The RNA input was about 0.5 to 1 ug, and it was reverse transcribed with random hexamers. The authors amplified TCR beta CDR3 across 54 Vbeta and 13 Jbeta using immunoSEQ multiplex PCR. Each CDR3 protein is one row after TCRdb ran MiXCR on the immunoSEQ multiplex PCR reads. This sample has about 150,000 distinct CDR3 sequences, with approximately 95% found just once. The ends were cut back, 6 bases at V and 6 bases at J, with 12 bases in the middle. The CDR3 has 13 residues. Study observations and caveats: An acknowledgment was made by the study that its TCR sequencing and HLA analysis involved relatively few individuals.

This sequence joins TRBV12-3 or TRBV12-4 and TRBJ2-1, with a weak D call TRBD1 (6 bases). This sequence was found in a human donor with multiple sclerosis. The specimen sequenced was CD4+ T cells from PBMCs. The chain's CDR3 is CASRPTGSNEQFF. CDR3 bases: TGTGCCAGCAGACCAACAGGGTCCAATGAGCAGTTCTTC.